This T cell receptor (beta chain) stems from a study of tumour-infiltrating T cells in Burkitt lymphoma. For the study at large: Overall and progression-free survival were predicted by productive clonality.

This table comes from immunoSEQ multiplex PCR, and its TCRdb copy is limited to in-frame clones, with some not included. This table has thousands of clones, around 70% appearing once. The germline V gene has CDR1 MNHEY and CDR2 SVGAGI. The length of the CDR3 is 15 residues. V lost 4 bases, J lost 5 bases, and 10 bases stayed unmatched. The sample consisted of tumor tissue. This TCR was sampled from a human donor with diffuse large B-cell lymphoma. The rearrangement links TRBV6-5 to TRBJ2-5; TRBD2 matches at 7 bases. The DNA for the CDR3 is TGTGCCAGCAGTTGGGGTCAGCGGGGCGGGGAGACCCAGTACTTC. Encoded protein: CASSWGQRGGETQYF.